This T cell receptor beta chain was identified in a study of blood T cell repertoires in COVID-19. CDR1 ENHRY and CDR2 SYGVKD come from the germline V gene. V was cut by 3 bases and J by 0 bases, with 15 bases left in between. This CDR3 has 17 amino acids. Method: immunoSEQ multiplex PCR; TCRdb's copy keeps in-frame clones and lacks some. The sample has fewer than 400,000 clones; 80% to 90% are singletons. Sequencing was done on a sample of PBMCs or T cells enriched from blood (not recorded which). J is TRBJ1-3 and V is TRBV10-3, with D perhaps TRBD1 (5 bases). The origin of this receptor is a young woman who had recovered from COVID-19. The CDR3 DNA reads as TGTGCCATCAGTGAATGGGGGGGACTAGCCTCTGGAAACACCATATATTTT. Translating it yields CAISEWGGLASGNTIYF.